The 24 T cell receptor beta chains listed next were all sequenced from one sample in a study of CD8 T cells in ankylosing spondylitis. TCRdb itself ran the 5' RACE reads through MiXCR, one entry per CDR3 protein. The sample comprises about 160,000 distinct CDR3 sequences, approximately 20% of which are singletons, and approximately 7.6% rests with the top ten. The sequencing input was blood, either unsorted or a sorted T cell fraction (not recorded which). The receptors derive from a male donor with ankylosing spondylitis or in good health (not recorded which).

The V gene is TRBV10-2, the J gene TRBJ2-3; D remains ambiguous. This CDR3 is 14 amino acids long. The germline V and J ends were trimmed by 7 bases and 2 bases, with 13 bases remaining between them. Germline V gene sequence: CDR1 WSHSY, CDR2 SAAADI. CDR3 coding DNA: TGCGCCAGCACCCTCGGCGACCCCACAGATACGCAGTATTTT. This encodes CASTLGDPTDTQYF.

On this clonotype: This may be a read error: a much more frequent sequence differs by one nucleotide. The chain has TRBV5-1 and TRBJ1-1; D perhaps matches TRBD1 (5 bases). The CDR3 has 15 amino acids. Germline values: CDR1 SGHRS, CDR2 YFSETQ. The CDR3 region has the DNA TGCGCCAGCAGCTTGTTCAGGGAGGGAGACACTCAAGCTTTCTTT. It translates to CASSLFREGDTQAFF. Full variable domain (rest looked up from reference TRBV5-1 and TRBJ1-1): KAGVTQTPRYLIKTRGQQVTLSCSPISGHRSVSWYQQTPGQGLQFLFEYFSETQRNKGNFPGRFSGRQFSNSRSEMNVSTLELGDSALYLCASSLFREGDTQAFFGQGTRLTVV.

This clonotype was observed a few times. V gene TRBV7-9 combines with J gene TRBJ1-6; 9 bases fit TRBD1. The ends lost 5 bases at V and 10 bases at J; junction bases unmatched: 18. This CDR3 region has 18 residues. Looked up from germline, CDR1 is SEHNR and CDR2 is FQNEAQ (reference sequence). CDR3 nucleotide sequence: TGTGCCAGCAGCCCCTCCGGATGGACAGGGGACTTAGGCTCACCCCTCCACTTT. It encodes CASSPSGWTGDLGSPLHF. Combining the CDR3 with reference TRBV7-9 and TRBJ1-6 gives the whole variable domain DTGVSQNPRHKITKRGQNVTFRCDPISEHNRLYWYRQTLGQGPEFLTYFQNEAQLEKSRLLSDRFSAERPKGSFSTLEIQRTEQGDSAMYLCASSPSGWTGDLGSPLHFGNGTRLTVT.

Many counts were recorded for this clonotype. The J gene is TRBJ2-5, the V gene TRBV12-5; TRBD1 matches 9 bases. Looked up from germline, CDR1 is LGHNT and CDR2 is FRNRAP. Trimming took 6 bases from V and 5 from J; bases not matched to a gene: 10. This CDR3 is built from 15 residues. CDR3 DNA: TGTGCTAGTGGCATTCTCGGACAGGGGATGGAGACCCAGTACTTC. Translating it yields CASGILGQGMETQYF.

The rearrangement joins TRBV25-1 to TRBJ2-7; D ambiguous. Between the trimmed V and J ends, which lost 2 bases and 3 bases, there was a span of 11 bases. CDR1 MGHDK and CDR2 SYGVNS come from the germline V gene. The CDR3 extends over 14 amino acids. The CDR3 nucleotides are TGTGCCAGCAGTGAAGACCGACGGAGCTACGAGCAGTACTTC. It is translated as CASSEDRRSYEQYF.

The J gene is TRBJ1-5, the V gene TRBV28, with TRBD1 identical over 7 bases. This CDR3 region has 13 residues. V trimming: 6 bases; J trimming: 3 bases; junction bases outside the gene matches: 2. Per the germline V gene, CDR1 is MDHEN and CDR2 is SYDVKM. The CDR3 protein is CASRGQNNQPQHF. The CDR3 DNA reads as TGTGCCAGCAGGGGACAGAACAATCAGCCCCAGCATTTT.

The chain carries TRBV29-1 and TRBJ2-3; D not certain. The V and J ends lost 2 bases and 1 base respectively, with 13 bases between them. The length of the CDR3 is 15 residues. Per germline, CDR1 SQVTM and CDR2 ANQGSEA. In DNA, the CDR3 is TGCAGCGTTGAAACGGCAGAAGGACGCACAGATACGCAGTATTTT. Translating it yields CSVETAEGRTDTQYF.

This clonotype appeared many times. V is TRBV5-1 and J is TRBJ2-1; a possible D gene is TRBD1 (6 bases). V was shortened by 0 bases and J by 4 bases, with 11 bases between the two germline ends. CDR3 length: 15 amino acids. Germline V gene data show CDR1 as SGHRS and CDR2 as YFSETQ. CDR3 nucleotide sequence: TGCGCCAGCAGCTTGGCAGGGGTTCGGTACAATGAGCAGTTCTTC. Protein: CASSLAGVRYNEQFF.

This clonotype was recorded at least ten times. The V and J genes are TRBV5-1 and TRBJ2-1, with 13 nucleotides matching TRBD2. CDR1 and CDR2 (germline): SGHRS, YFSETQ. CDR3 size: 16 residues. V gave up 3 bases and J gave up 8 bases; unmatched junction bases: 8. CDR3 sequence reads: CASSYRTSGRGDEQFF. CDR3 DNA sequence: TGCGCCAGCAGCTATCGGACTAGCGGGAGAGGCGATGAGCAGTTCTTC.

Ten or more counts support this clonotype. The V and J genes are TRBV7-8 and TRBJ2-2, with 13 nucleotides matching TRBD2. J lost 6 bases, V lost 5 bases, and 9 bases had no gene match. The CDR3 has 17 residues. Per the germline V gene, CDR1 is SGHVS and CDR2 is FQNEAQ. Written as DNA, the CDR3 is TGTGCCAGCAGCCCGAGGACTAGCGGGAGAATAGCCGGGGAGCTGTTTTTT. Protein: CASSPRTSGRIAGELFF.

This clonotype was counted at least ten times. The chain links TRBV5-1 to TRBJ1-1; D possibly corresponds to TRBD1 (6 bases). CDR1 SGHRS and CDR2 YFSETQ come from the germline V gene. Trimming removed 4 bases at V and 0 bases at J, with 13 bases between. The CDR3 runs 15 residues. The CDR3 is CASSQGTTMNTEAFF. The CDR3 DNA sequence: TGCGCCAGCAGCCAAGGGACAACTATGAACACTGAAGCTTTCTTT.

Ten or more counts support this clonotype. This chain's CDR3 is CASSLEDIDYGYTF. CDR3 DNA sequence: TGCGCCAGCAGCTTGGAAGACATAGACTATGGCTACACCTTC. The rearrangement uses TRBV5-1 and TRBJ1-2; D uncertain. This CDR3 spans 14 amino acids. The V end lost 0 bases, the J end lost 3 bases, and 9 bases lay between the germline ends. The germline V gene encodes CDR1 SGHRS and CDR2 YFSETQ. Full variable domain (rest looked up from reference TRBV5-1 and TRBJ1-2): KAGVTQTPRYLIKTRGQQVTLSCSPISGHRSVSWYQQTPGQGLQFLFEYFSETQRNKGNFPGRFSGRQFSNSRSEMNVSTLELGDSALYLCASSLEDIDYGYTFGSGTRLTVV.

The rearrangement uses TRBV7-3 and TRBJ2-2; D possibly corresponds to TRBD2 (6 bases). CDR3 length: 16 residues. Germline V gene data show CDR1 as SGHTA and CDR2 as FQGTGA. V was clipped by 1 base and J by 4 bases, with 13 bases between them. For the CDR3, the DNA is TGTGCCAGCAGCTTAAACCCCGGGACTCTCACCGGGGAGCTGTTTTTT. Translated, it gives CASSLNPGTLTGELFF.

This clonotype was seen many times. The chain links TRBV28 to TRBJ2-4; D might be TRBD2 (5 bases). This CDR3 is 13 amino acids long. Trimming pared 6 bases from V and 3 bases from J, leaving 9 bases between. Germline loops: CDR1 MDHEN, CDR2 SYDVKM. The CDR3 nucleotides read TGTGCCAGCAGGGAGGTCCTCAAAAACATTCAGTACTTC. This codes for CASREVLKNIQYF.

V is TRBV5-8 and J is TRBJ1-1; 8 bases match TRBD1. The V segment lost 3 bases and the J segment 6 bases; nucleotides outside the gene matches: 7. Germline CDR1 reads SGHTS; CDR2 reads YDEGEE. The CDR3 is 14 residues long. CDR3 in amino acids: CASSSQGASAEAFF. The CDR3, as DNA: TGTGCCAGCAGCTCCCAGGGGGCATCCGCTGAAGCTTTCTTT.

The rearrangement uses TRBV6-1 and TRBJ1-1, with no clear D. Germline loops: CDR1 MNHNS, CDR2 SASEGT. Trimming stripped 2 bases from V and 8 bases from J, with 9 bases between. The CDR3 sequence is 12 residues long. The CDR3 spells CASSEIGQEAFF. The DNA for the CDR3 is TGTGCCAGCAGTGAAATTGGCCAGGAAGCTTTCTTT.

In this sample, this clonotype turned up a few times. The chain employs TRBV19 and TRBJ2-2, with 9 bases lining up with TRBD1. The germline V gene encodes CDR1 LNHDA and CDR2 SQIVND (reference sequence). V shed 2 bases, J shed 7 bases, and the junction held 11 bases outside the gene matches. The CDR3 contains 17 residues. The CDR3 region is CASSIFGTGPTGGELFF. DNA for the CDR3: TGTGCCAGTAGTATATTCGGGACAGGGCCCACCGGCGGGGAGCTGTTTTTT.

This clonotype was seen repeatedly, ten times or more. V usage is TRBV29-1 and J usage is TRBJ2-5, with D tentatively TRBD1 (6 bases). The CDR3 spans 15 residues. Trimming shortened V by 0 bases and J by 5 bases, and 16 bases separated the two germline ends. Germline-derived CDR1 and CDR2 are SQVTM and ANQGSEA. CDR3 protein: CSVEDHRVALETQYF. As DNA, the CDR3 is TGCAGCGTTGAAGATCACAGGGTAGCACTGGAGACCCAGTACTTC.

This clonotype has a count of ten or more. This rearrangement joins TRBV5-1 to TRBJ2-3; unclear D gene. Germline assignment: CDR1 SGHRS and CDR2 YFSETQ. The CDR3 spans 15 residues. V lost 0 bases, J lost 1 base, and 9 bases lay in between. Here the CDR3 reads CASSLDNGRTDTQYF. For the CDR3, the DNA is TGCGCCAGCAGCTTGGACAACGGCCGCACAGATACGCAGTATTTT.

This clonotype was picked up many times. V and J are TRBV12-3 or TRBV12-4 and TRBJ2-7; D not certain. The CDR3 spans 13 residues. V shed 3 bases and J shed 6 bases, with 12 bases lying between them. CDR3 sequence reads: CASSFPSPGEQYF. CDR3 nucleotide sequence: TGTGCCAGCAGTTTTCCCAGTCCGGGCGAGCAGTACTTC.

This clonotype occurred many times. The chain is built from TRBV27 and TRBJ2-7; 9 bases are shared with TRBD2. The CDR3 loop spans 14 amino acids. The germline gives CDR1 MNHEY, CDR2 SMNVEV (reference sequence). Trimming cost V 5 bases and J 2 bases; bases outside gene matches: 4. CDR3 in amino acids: CASSKSSGAYEQYF. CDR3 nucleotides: TGTGCCAGCAGTAAATCTAGCGGGGCCTACGAGCAGTACTTC.

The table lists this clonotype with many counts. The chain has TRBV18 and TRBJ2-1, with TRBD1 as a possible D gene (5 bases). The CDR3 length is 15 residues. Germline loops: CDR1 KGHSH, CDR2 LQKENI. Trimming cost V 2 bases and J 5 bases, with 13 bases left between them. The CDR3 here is CASSPGQGGHNEQFF. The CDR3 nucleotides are TGTGCCAGCTCACCAGGGCAGGGCGGACACAATGAGCAGTTCTTC.

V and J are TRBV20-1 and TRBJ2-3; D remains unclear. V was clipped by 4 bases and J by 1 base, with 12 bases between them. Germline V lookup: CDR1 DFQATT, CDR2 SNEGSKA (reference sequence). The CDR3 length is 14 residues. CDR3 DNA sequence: TGCAGTGCTACGCACCAGATTCGCACAGATACGCAGTATTTT. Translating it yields CSATHQIRTDTQYF.

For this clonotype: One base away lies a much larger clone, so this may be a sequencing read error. CDR3 in amino acids: CAIRGLIDTAAFF. As DNA, the CDR3 is TGTGCCATCAGGGGGCTCATTGACACTGCAGCTTTCTTT. This chain connects TRBV10-3 to TRBJ1-1; D possibly corresponds to TRBD1 (5 bases). The CDR3 contains 13 residues. CDR1 is ENHRY and CDR2 is SYGVKD in the germline V gene.